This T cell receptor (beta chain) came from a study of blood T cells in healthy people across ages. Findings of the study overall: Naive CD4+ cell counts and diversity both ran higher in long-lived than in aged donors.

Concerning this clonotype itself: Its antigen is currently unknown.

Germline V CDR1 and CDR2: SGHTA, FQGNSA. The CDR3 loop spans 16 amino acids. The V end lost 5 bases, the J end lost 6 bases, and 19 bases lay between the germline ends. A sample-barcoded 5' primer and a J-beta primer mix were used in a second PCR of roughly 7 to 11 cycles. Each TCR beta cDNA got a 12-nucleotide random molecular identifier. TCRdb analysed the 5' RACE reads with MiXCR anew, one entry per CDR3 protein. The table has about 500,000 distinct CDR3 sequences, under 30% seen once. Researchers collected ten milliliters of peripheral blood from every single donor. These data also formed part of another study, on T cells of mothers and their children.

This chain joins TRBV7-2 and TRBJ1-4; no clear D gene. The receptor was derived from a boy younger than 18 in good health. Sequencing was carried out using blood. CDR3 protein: CASSPRHANRYEKLFF. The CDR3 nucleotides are TGTGCCAGCAGCCCTCGACACGCGAACCGGTATGAAAAACTGTTTTTT.